Following are 20 T cell receptor beta chains from one sample sequenced in a study of T cells after yellow fever vaccination. Each CDR3 protein is one row after TCRdb ran MiXCR on the 5' RACE reads. This sample yields 300,000 to 350,000 distinct CDR3 sequences, of which 7% to 10% are seen a single time; 15% to 20% belongs to the top ten. The specimen comprised PBMCs, sampled around 45 days after the first yellow fever vaccination. The receptor source for this set is a man younger than 35 who received the YFV17D yellow fever vaccine.

This clonotype showed up just a few times. V is TRBV12-3 or TRBV12-4 and J is TRBJ2-5; no reliable D call. V gave up 2 bases and J gave up 7 bases, with 11 bases separating them. This CDR3 comprises 13 residues. CDR3 bases: TGTGCCAGCAGTTTAACCGGGCCCTCGACCCAGTACTTC. It encodes CASSLTGPSTQYF.

This sequence joins TRBV20-1 and TRBJ1-3; no firm D call. This CDR3 has 16 residues. Germline V gives CDR1 DFQATT, CDR2 SNEGSKA (reference sequence). V shed 0 bases and J shed 0 bases, with 12 bases lying between them. CDR3 amino acids: CSARDGFGFSGNTIYF. The CDR3 region has the DNA TGCAGTGCTAGAGATGGGTTCGGGTTCTCTGGAAACACCATATATTTT.

The DNA for the CDR3 is TGTGCCAGCAGTGAAGCGCCCTCCAGAAAGCAGTTCTTC. Encoded protein: CASSEAPSRKQFF. This chain uses TRBV2 with TRBJ2-1; no firm D call. Between the trimmed V and J ends, which lost 0 bases and 11 bases, there was a span of 11 bases. This CDR3 is 13 amino acids long. Germline values: CDR1 SNHLY, CDR2 FYNNEI.

The chain recombines TRBV11-2 with TRBJ2-2; 7 nucleotides align to TRBD1. The CDR3 consists of 15 residues. J was trimmed by 4 bases and V by 6 bases; bases with no gene match: 8. The V gene's germline CDR1 is SGHAT and CDR2 FQNNGV. The CDR3 sequence: CASRFQQGITGELFF. For the CDR3, the DNA is TGTGCCAGCAGATTCCAACAGGGGATCACCGGGGAGCTGTTTTTT.

This chain joins TRBV20-1 and TRBJ1-5; no clear D. Germline CDR1 DFQATT, CDR2 SNEGSKA (reference sequence). Between the trimmed V and J ends, which lost 3 bases and 4 bases, there was a span of 13 bases. The CDR3 is 14 amino acids. The CDR3 region has the DNA TGCAGTGCTAGGTTTGGAAGGTCTAATCAGCCCCAGCATTTT. Translated: CSARFGRSNQPQHF.

This clonotype was seen only a few times. The chain couples TRBV30 to TRBJ1-1; D not certain. This CDR3 comprises 12 residues. Germline loops: CDR1 GTSNPN, CDR2 SVGIG (reference sequence). Trimming cost V 4 bases and J 8 bases, with 14 bases left between them. The DNA of the CDR3 is TGTGCCTGGACTCCTGGAGGGCTGGAAGCTTTCTTT. Amino acid sequence: CAWTPGGLEAFF.

The V gene is TRBV7-2, the J gene TRBJ2-3, with 8 bases identical to TRBD2. The CDR3 loop spans 14 amino acids. Germline V gene lookup returns CDR1 SGHTA and CDR2 FQGNSA. J was trimmed by 5 bases and V by 7 bases; bases with no gene match: 8. The CDR3 nucleotides read TGTGCCAGCACCGTCGGGGGGGCAAGAGATACGCAGTATTTT. It translates to CASTVGGARDTQYF.

This rearrangement joins TRBV20-1 to TRBJ1-5; 7 bases map to TRBD1. Germline trimming cut 1 base from V and 9 bases from J; bases unmatched to any gene: 9. Germline assignment: CDR1 DFQATT and CDR2 SNEGSKA (reference sequence). This CDR3 region has 14 residues. CDR3 bases: TGCAGTGCTAGAGTGACAGGGCTACCACGGCCCCAGCATTTT. Translating gives CSARVTGLPRPQHF.

This clonotype was detected only a few times. V gene TRBV24-1 combines with J gene TRBJ2-3; D gene uncertain. The V and J ends lost 3 bases and 4 bases respectively, with 7 bases between them. Germline CDR1 is KGHDR and CDR2 is SFDVKD. This CDR3 has 13 amino acids. The CDR3 protein is CATSDGVADTQYF. The CDR3 DNA is TGTGCCACCAGTGATGGGGTGGCAGATACGCAGTATTTT.

This chain joins TRBV7-2 and TRBJ2-3; 10 bases line up with TRBD2. The length of the CDR3 is 16 residues. J was trimmed by 5 bases and V by 0 bases; bases with no gene match: 5. Germline V lookup: CDR1 SGHTA, CDR2 FQGNSA. Written as DNA, the CDR3 is TGTGCCAGCAGCTTAGCGGCGCCTAGCGGGGGAGATACGCAGTATTTT. This sequence encodes CASSLAAPSGGDTQYF.

The V gene is TRBV6-5, the J gene TRBJ2-3; D gene ambiguous. V lost 0 bases to trimming and J lost 4 bases, with 14 bases between them. CDR1 is MNHEY and CDR2 is SVGAGI in the germline V gene. This CDR3 comprises 16 residues. The CDR3 loop reads CASSYSNLGKSDTQYF. The CDR3 coding sequence is TGTGCCAGCAGTTACTCGAATCTCGGAAAGTCAGATACGCAGTATTTT.

The chain carries TRBV28 and TRBJ2-5, with 12 bases aligning to TRBD1. This CDR3 contains 16 residues. Looked up from germline, CDR1 is MDHEN and CDR2 is SYDVKM. Germline trimming cut 3 bases from V and 5 bases from J; bases unmatched to any gene: 7. CDR3 coding DNA: TGTGCCAGCAGTTTCGCCGGGACAGGGGGCAGGGAGACCCAGTACTTC. Translating gives CASSFAGTGGRETQYF.

The genes are TRBV10-1 and TRBJ1-4; no clear D. Germline V gene lookup returns CDR1 WNHNN and CDR2 SYGVQD (reference sequence). The CDR3 is 12 amino acids. This CDR3 is CAREAGLEKLFF. The CDR3 DNA sequence: TGCGCGAGGGAGGCAGGTCTGGAAAAACTGTTTTTT.

The table lists this clonotype with a few counts. This chain joins TRBV7-6 and TRBJ2-5; D tentatively reads TRBD1 or TRBD2 (6 bases each). Germline CDR1 reads SGHVS; CDR2 reads FNYEAQ. The CDR3 has 16 amino acids. The germline V and J ends were trimmed by 7 bases and 5 bases, with 23 bases remaining between them. CDR3 DNA sequence: TGTGCCAGCATCCTAGCAGTCGGGGGCGGTGGGGAGACCCAGTACTTC. It encodes CASILAVGGGGETQYF. The variable domain in full, completed from reference TRBV7-6 and TRBJ2-5, reads GAGVSQSPRYKVTKRGQDVALRCDPISGHVSLYWYRQALGQGPEFLTYFNYEAQQDKSGLPNDRFSAERPEGSISTLTIQRTEQRDSAMYRCASILAVGGGGETQYFGPGTRLLVL.

A note on this clonotype: A junction boundary mismatches the germline segment, possibly from a read error. The chain employs TRBV20-1 and TRBJ2-1; the match to TRBD2 covers 7 bases. From germline, CDR1 is DFQATT and CDR2 SNEGSKA (reference sequence). The CDR3 runs to 16 residues. The CDR3 DNA is TGCTGTGCTAGAGATCGGCTGAGCGGGGTCTACAATGAGCAGTTCTTC. Amino acid sequence: CCARDRLSGVYNEQFF.

This clonotype has just a few counts. This chain links TRBV3-1 with TRBJ1-1, with D tentatively TRBD1 (6 bases). This CDR3 has 15 residues. V was shortened by 4 bases and J by 4 bases, with 16 bases between the two germline ends. From germline, CDR1 is LGHDT and CDR2 YNNKEL (reference sequence). The DNA for the CDR3 is TGTGCCAGCAGCCCCGGCGGGGGGCTGGGCACTGAAGCTTTCTTT. Translating it yields CASSPGGGLGTEAFF.

This clonotype was counted a few times. The chain carries TRBV7-2 and TRBJ1-6; 10 positions agree with TRBD1. CDR1 and CDR2 from the germline V gene are SGHTA and FQGNSA. The length of the CDR3 is 17 residues. The ends lost 2 bases at V and 11 bases at J; junction bases unmatched: 12. CDR3 sequence: CASSLLWLGQGNTPLHF. Written as DNA, the CDR3 is TGTGCCAGCAGCTTACTCTGGTTGGGACAGGGGAATACACCCCTCCACTTT.

A few counts support this clonotype. The chain links TRBV18 to TRBJ1-4, with a possible D match to TRBD1 (6 bases). CDR1 and CDR2 from the germline V gene are KGHSH and LQKENI. The CDR3 consists of 16 residues. Trimming shortened V by 5 bases and J by 1 base, and 14 bases separated the two germline ends. CDR3 coding DNA: TGTGCCAGCTCATCTTCAGGGGAGGGAACTAATGAAAAACTGTTTTTT. Translated: CASSSSGEGTNEKLFF.

The chain carries TRBV7-2 and TRBJ1-1; D possibly corresponds to TRBD1 (5 bases). Trimming pared 2 bases from V and 4 bases from J, leaving 17 bases between. CDR1 is SGHTA and CDR2 is FQGNSA in the germline V gene. The CDR3 consists of 16 residues. The DNA of the CDR3 is TGTGCCAGCAGCTTATGGGGCGTGGCGTTGGCCACTGAAGCTTTCTTT. It encodes CASSLWGVALATEAFF.

This rearrangement joins TRBV19 to TRBJ1-2; D might be TRBD1 (5 bases). The V end lost 4 bases, the J end lost 2 bases, and 8 bases lay between the germline ends. This CDR3 region has 13 residues. Germline CDR1 reads LNHDA; CDR2 reads SQIVND (reference sequence). CDR3 in DNA: TGTGCCAGTAGTAGGGAGGGGAACTATGGCTACACCTTC. Protein sequence: CASSREGNYGYTF.